The T cell receptor (beta chain) described here comes from a study of response to subunit inactivated influenza vaccine. One entry per CDR3 protein results from TCRdb running MiXCR on the RT-PCR reads. The sample shows around 320,000 distinct CDR3 sequences, 20% to 25% of them seen only once. The CDR3 runs to 14 residues. The V end was cut by 7 bases, the J end by 4 bases, with 16 bases between. Whole-study results and caveats: The authors suggested that every seasonal influenza vaccination recruits few new T cells.

As for this clonotype: Its antigen is as yet unknown.

The chain has TRBV12-3 or TRBV12-4 and TRBJ1-2; weak D call: TRBD1 (6 bases). This clonotype was obtained from a man in his fifties or sixties who received an inactivated influenza vaccine. Sequenced material: PBMCs from blood, taken approximately 20 months after vaccination. CDR3: CASTFTGLGYGYTF. The CDR3 DNA sequence: TGTGCCAGCACTTTTACAGGGTTGGGCTATGGCTACACCTTC.